One sample yielded the 13 T cell receptor beta chains listed below, sequenced in a study of T cells in Graves' hyperthyroidism and ophthalmopathy. Researchers amplified the TCR beta CDR3 regions from RNA transcripts. In the first-round RT-PCR of the TCR CDR3, the HTBI primer set was used. A single record per CDR3 protein comes from TCRdb applying MiXCR to the multiplex PCR reads. In the table there are roughly 750,000 distinct CDR3 sequences, roughly 17% of which are singletons. The sequencing input was blood. The receptor source for this set is a man aged 18 to 30 with Graves' hyperthyroidism.

This clonotype was recorded at least ten times. V is TRBV20-1 and J is TRBJ1-1; D possibly corresponds to TRBD1 (6 bases). The CDR3 is made up of 14 amino acids. Germline lookup yields CDR1 DFQATT and CDR2 SNEGSKA (reference sequence). Trimming took off 5 bases at V and 0 bases at J, with 13 bases between the two ends. The CDR3 nucleotides are TGCAGTGCTTTAACAGGGATCCTGAACACTGAAGCTTTCTTT. Protein sequence: CSALTGILNTEAFF.

This clonotype occurred many times. The chain has TRBV12-3 or TRBV12-4 and TRBJ2-5, with D tentatively TRBD1 or TRBD2 (5 bases each). CDR3 size: 13 residues. Trimming removed 7 bases at V and 5 bases at J, with 14 bases between. The CDR3 bases are TGTGCCAGCACAGGGACCGCTAGGGAGACCCAGTACTTC. Translating it yields CASTGTARETQYF.

This clonotype was counted at least ten times. The chain employs TRBV28 and TRBJ2-4; 16 nucleotides line up with TRBD2. CDR1 is MDHEN and CDR2 is SYDVKM in the germline V gene. J gave up 7 bases and V 7 bases, and 7 bases lay outside the gene matches. CDR3 length: 16 residues. CDR3 region: CASTGTSGRGRNIQYF. As DNA, the CDR3 is TGTGCCAGCACCGGGACTAGCGGGAGGGGGCGGAACATTCAGTACTTC. The variable domain in full, with the rest retrieved from reference TRBV28 and TRBJ2-4, is DVKVTQSSRYLVKRTGEKVFLECVQDMDHENMFWYRQDPGLGLRLIYFSYDVKMKEKGDIPEGYSVSREKKERFSLILESASTNQTSMYLCASTGTSGRGRNIQYFGAGTRLSVL.

The table lists this clonotype with many counts. V usage is TRBV20-1 and J usage is TRBJ2-7; a weak D match, TRBD1 (5 bases). The V end lost 6 bases, the J end lost 0 bases, and 12 bases lay between the germline ends. CDR1 is DFQATT, CDR2 SNEGSKA, per germline (reference sequence). There are 13 residues in the CDR3. Here the CDR3 DNA reads TGCAGTGCACCGGACACGAGCTCCTACGAGCAGTACTTC. It codes for CSAPDTSSYEQYF.

The table lists this clonotype with a few counts. This rearrangement joins TRBV13 to TRBJ2-3; D call uncertain. Germline values: CDR1 PRHDT, CDR2 FYEKMQ (reference sequence). The CDR3 consists of 17 residues. Between the trimmed V and J ends, which lost 7 bases and 0 bases, there was a span of 20 bases. The CDR3 DNA reads TGTGCCAGCATCAAGTTAAGGACGGGTACTAGCACAGATACGCAGTATTTT. Translation: CASIKLRTGTSTDTQYF.

This clonotype was picked up many times. This rearrangement joins TRBV20-1 to TRBJ2-1, with D possibly TRBD1 on 6 matching bases. Germline assignment: CDR1 DFQATT and CDR2 SNEGSKA (reference sequence). This CDR3 has 14 amino acids. The CDR3 bases are TGCAATCCAAGAAGGCAGGGGCACTACAATGAGCAGTTCTTC. Translated: CNPRRQGHYNEQFF.

This clonotype showed up many times. V and J are TRBV20-1 and TRBJ1-1; 8 positions match TRBD1. CDR1 is DFQATT and CDR2 is SNEGSKA in the germline V gene (reference sequence). The CDR3 covers 12 residues. V trimming: 6 bases; J trimming: 5 bases; junction bases outside the gene matches: 5. CDR3 coding DNA: TGCAGTGCCAGACAGGGGAATACTGAAGCTTTCTTT. This gives the protein CSARQGNTEAFF.

J is TRBJ1-2 and V is TRBV9; perhaps TRBD1 as D (6 bases). V shed 3 bases and J shed 0 bases, with 12 bases lying between them. The CDR3 is 15 amino acids. Per germline, CDR1 SGDLS and CDR2 YYNGEE. CDR3 sequence: CASSATGTSNYGYTF. The DNA for the CDR3 is TGTGCCAGCAGCGCGACCGGGACATCTAACTATGGCTACACCTTC. Complete variable domain (other parts from reference TRBV9 and TRBJ1-2): DSGVTQTPKHLITATGQRVTLRCSPRSGDLSVYWYQQSLDQGLQFLIQYYNGEERAKGNILERFSAQQFPDLHSELNLSSLELGDSALYFCASSATGTSNYGYTFGSGTRLTVV.

With regard to this clonotype: A read error may be the cause here, since a much bigger clone is one base away. This sequence joins TRBV28 and TRBJ2-3; D gene uncertain. This CDR3 region has 17 residues. Between the trimmed V and J ends, which lost 3 bases and 0 bases, there was a span of 16 bases. CDR1 and CDR2 from the germline V gene are MDHEN and SYDVKM. CDR3 DNA sequence: TGTGCCAGCAGTTTTTACCGTTCCGATCCTAGCACAGATACGCAGTATTTT. This sequence encodes CASSFYRSDPSTDTQYF.

This clonotype showed up just a few times. J is TRBJ2-7 and V is TRBV10-3; 8 bases map to TRBD2. Germline V gene lookup returns CDR1 ENHRY and CDR2 SYGVKD. This CDR3 contains 13 residues. Unmatched junction bases numbered 5, after V lost 10 bases and J lost 0 bases. The CDR3 sequence is CATGREVSYEQYF. CDR3 in DNA: TGTGCCACGGGGCGGGAGGTCTCCTACGAGCAGTACTTC.

There are many counts of this clonotype. The chain links TRBV12-3 or TRBV12-4 to TRBJ2-7; D possibly corresponds to TRBD1 (6 bases). This CDR3 contains 16 residues. V was clipped by 4 bases and J by 1 base, with 17 bases between them. CDR3 nucleotide sequence: TGTGCCAGCAGTTCCTCTAGAAACGACAGGTCCTACGAGCAGTACTTC. Protein product: CASSSSRNDRSYEQYF.

This clonotype was picked up a small number of times. The chain has TRBV7-9 and TRBJ2-2; TRBD2 aligns across 9 bases. This CDR3 spans 15 amino acids. CDR1 is SEHNR and CDR2 is FQNEAQ in the germline V gene (reference sequence). V lost 2 bases to trimming and J lost 6 bases; unmatched junction nucleotides: 4. The CDR3, as DNA: TGTGCCAGCAGCTTAATAGCGGGAGTGTCCGGGGAGCTGTTTTTT. Its protein is CASSLIAGVSGELFF.

The V gene is TRBV28, the J gene TRBJ1-4, with D possibly TRBD1 on 6 matching bases. The CDR3 is 16 residues long. In germline, CDR1 is MDHEN, CDR2 SYDVKM. V was shortened by 2 bases and J by 10 bases, with 20 bases between the two germline ends. The CDR3 loop is CASSLPGGSRGAKLFF. The CDR3 nucleotides are TGTGCCAGCAGTTTACCTGGGGGATCACGGGGGGCAAAACTGTTTTTT.